This TCR beta chain comes out of a study of blood T cell repertoires in COVID-19. Turning to the study itself: The study drew acute and convalescent COVID-19 samples from the United States, Italy and Spain. In each case, the material was cDNA or gDNA derived from T cells, B-cell-depleted T cells, or PBMCs.

Original processing notes: Amplification from reference gene primers served as the basis for estimated nucleated cell counts. Using immunoSEQ multiplex PCR, the repertoire was profiled, and TCRdb retains in-frame clones only, with some absent. That table furnishes V, J and clone size, whereas the DNA furnished D and trimming. Among approximately 330,000 clones listed, about 90% were seen once. Germline V gene data show CDR1 as SGHTA and CDR2 as FQGNSA. This CDR3 has 14 amino acids. Trimming took off 1 base at V and 5 bases at J, with 10 bases between the two ends. Seattle patients were enrolled during active infection and followed longitudinally.

J is TRBJ2-3 and V is TRBV7-2; the D gene is possibly TRBD1 (6 bases). This receptor was taken from a woman in her 40s with COVID-19, enrolled during active disease. The sample was peripheral blood. CDR3 loop: CASSLVAGVDTQYF. The CDR3 DNA reads TGTGCCAGCAGCTTAGTGGCAGGGGTAGATACGCAGTATTTT.